This TCR beta chain came from a study of T cell responses to AZD1222 COVID-19 vaccine. Notes on the study in general: Donor demographics were predominantly white British with a female majority; clonal diversity may be underestimated.

About this clone: Antigen specificity is unknown.

With 2 bases removed from V and 7 bases from J, the gap between germline ends came to 17 bases. CDR1 and CDR2 from the germline V gene are MDHEN and SYDVKM. The CDR3 sequence is 15 residues long. Sequencing was performed with immunoSEQ multiplex PCR; in TCRdb, only in-frame clones are kept and a portion is missing. In the table there are about 150,000 clones, about nine tenths of which are singletons. The chain is built from TRBV28 and TRBJ1-2; D possibly corresponds to TRBD1 (6 bases). This sequence originates from an adult in good health. The sample consisted of peripheral blood, taken on day 0 of AZD1222 vaccination. The CDR3 loop reads CASSLPGQTRGGYTF. The CDR3 nucleotides are TGTGCCAGCAGTTTACCAGGACAGACACGGGGTGGCTACACCTTC.